This T cell receptor (beta chain) came from a study of T cells after yellow fever vaccination. Study-wide findings and caveats: When the response was secondary, it was weaker but reached its peak faster, day 5 versus 15. FACS-sorted repertoires could harbor abundant contaminating bulk-population clonotypes. Subsequent booster samples again held most clones from primary vaccination (more than 95% CD4, 88% CD8).

This clonotype was found a few times. Antigen unknown. The CDR3 totals 14 residues. Germline values: CDR1 SGHNT, CDR2 YENEEA. V dropped 1 base and J dropped 8 bases, with 12 bases sitting between them. Template-switching 5'RACE yielded the TCR cDNA; a universal primer site and UMIs were added in the process. TCRdb re-called the 5' RACE reads through MiXCR, storing one row per CDR3 protein. The sample has 120,000 or so distinct CDR3 sequences; 15% are singletons. Sequencing used CD8+ T cells sorted from PBMCs, obtained 5 days after the yellow fever booster vaccination. This receptor was taken from a man aged 18 to 30 who received the YFV17D yellow fever vaccine. This sequence joins TRBV11-3 and TRBJ2-1; TRBD2 might be the D (6 bases). The CDR3 is CASSLGRGVDEQFF. As DNA, the CDR3 is TGTGCCAGCAGCTTAGGGCGCGGGGTCGATGAGCAGTTCTTC.